This TCR beta chain was retrieved from a study of T cell responses to AZD1222 COVID-19 vaccine. Overall study: The study pooled second doses at about 4 or about 12 weeks. General study results and limits: None of the repertoires were sampled until the peak T cell response had passed. Unmutated regions of variants are reportedly targeted by nearly half of spike-specific TCRs. The donors showed a predominance of white British ancestry and of females, with possible underestimation of clonal diversity.

The protocol was immunoSEQ multiplex PCR, while the TCRdb copy is restricted to in-frame clones and leaves out a portion. This sample has approximately 160,000 clones, with 75% to 95% found just once. With respect to this clone: Antigen unknown. Sequence at one end of the junction differs from germline and may be a read error.

This clonotype was sampled from an adult in good health. Specimen: peripheral blood, collected on day 0 of AZD1222 vaccination.

This CDR3 is CASREAGHSYEQYF. In nucleotides, the CDR3 is TGTGCCAGCAGAGAAGCGGGACACTCCTACGAGCAGTACTTC. This chain joins TRBV2 and TRBJ2-7; D might be TRBD2 (7 bases). Per the germline V gene, CDR1 is SNHLY and CDR2 is FYNNEI. The CDR3 is 14 residues long.